A single sample gave rise to the 27 T cell receptor beta chains below, sequenced in a study of PD-L1 blockade in urothelial cancer. The method was immunoSEQ multiplex PCR; TCRdb's version includes in-frame clones alone and lacks a portion of them. This table holds more than 95,000 clones, roughly 90% found once. The time point: peripheral blood 6 weeks after treatment start. The material sequenced was PBMCs, taken around atezolizumab (anti-PD-L1) treatment. The receptors stem from a man aged 55 to 70 with urothelial cancer.

The V call is TRBV9, the J call TRBJ1-1, with 9 bases matching TRBD1. This CDR3 has 16 amino acids. CDR1 and CDR2 from the germline V gene are SGDLS and YYNGEE. The junction had 6 bases not matched to a gene; V was cut back by 3 bases and J by 0 bases. CDR3: CASSAGTGLVNTEAFF. CDR3 coding DNA: TGTGCCAGCAGCGCCGGGACAGGGTTAGTGAACACTGAAGCTTTCTTT.

A single count supports this clone. This chain links TRBV6-5 with TRBJ1-1; 8 bases are a match to TRBD1. CDR1 MNHEY and CDR2 SVGAGI come from the germline V gene. The CDR3 has 11 residues. CDR3 protein: CTVQGAGEAFF. For the CDR3, the DNA is TGTACCGTCCAGGGGGCAGGTGAAGCTTTCTTT.

The rearrangement links TRBV7-2 to TRBJ2-7, with 9 nucleotides matching TRBD1. Germline V gives CDR1 SGHTA, CDR2 FQGNSA. The CDR3 contains 15 residues. V was pared by 4 bases and J by 4 bases, with 8 bases of the junction left unmatched. DNA for the CDR3: TGTGCCAGCAGCTCCACGGGACAGGGAATTTACGAGCAGTACTTC. As protein: CASSSTGQGIYEQYF.

The gene calls are TRBV30 and TRBJ2-7, with 14 bases lining up with TRBD2. Germline V gene sequence: CDR1 GTSNPN, CDR2 SVGIG (reference sequence). The CDR3 length is 17 residues. The junction had 14 bases not matched to a gene; V was cut back by 4 bases and J by 6 bases. The CDR3 here is CAWTRAGGLAGVGEQYF. The CDR3 DNA follows: TGTGCCTGGACGAGGGCGGGGGGACTAGCGGGAGTTGGCGAGCAGTACTTC.

This clone appeared a single time. The gene calls are TRBV19 and TRBJ2-4; D gene unclear. This CDR3 has 14 amino acids. Germline loops: CDR1 LNHDA, CDR2 SQIVND (reference sequence). V dropped 5 bases and J dropped 6 bases, with 14 bases sitting between them. The CDR3 DNA follows: TGTGCCAGTAGTGGGCCCCGGTGGGCAAACATTCAGTACTTC. Translation: CASSGPRWANIQYF.

The rearrangement joins TRBV2 to TRBJ2-4; perhaps TRBD2 as D (5 bases). Germline CDR1 and CDR2: SNHLY and FYNNEI. The CDR3 has 14 residues. Trimming shortened V by 6 bases and J by 1 base, and 10 bases separated the two germline ends. The CDR3 region is CASSKGEAKNIQYF. In DNA, the CDR3 is TGTGCCAGCAGCAAGGGAGAGGCCAAAAACATTCAGTACTTC. Complete variable domain (other parts from reference TRBV2 and TRBJ2-4): EPEVTQTPSHQVTQMGQEVILRCVPISNHLYFYWYRQILGQKVEFLVSFYNNEISEKSEIFDDQFSVERPDGSNFTLKIRSTKLEDSAMYFCASSKGEAKNIQYFGAGTRLSVL.

The CDR3 sequence: CASSYSGLNNEQFF. DNA for the CDR3: TGTGCCAGCAGTTATAGCGGATTGAACAATGAGCAGTTCTTC. This chain joins TRBV27 and TRBJ2-1; a possible D gene is TRBD2 (6 bases). Germline assignment: CDR1 MNHEY and CDR2 SMNVEV (reference sequence). The CDR3 extends over 14 amino acids. V lost 4 bases to trimming and J lost 5 bases, with 12 bases between them.

The chain has TRBV19 and TRBJ1-3, with D possibly TRBD1 on 6 matching bases. The germline CDR1 and CDR2 sequences are LNHDA and SQIVND (reference sequence). Trimming removed 7 bases from V and 0 bases from J, with 16 bases in between. The CDR3 spans 16 residues. The CDR3 DNA is TGTGCCAGTACCCAGGACAGTTGGAGCTCTGGAAACACCATATATTTT. The encoded protein is CASTQDSWSSGNTIYF.

The chain joins TRBV5-4 to TRBJ2-3; D is ambiguous. Trimming removed 0 bases at V and 1 base at J, with 9 bases between. CDR3 length: 15 amino acids. CDR1 and CDR2 (germline): SGHNT, YYREEE (reference sequence). CDR3 DNA: TGTGCCAGCAGCTTGGAGGCAGGCCGCACAGATACGCAGTATTTT. It is translated as CASSLEAGRTDTQYF.

The table lists this clone with a count of one. The CDR3 nucleotides are TGTGCCAGCGGGCTTACAGGGGTTGGGGCCAACGTCCTGACTTTC. It specifies CASGLTGVGANVLTF. The rearrangement uses TRBV28 and TRBJ2-6; 7 nucleotides align to TRBD1. Per the germline V gene, CDR1 is MDHEN and CDR2 is SYDVKM. Trimming at V came to 8 bases and at J to 3 bases, leaving 7 bases not matched to a gene. This CDR3 has 15 residues.

The chain is built from TRBV2 and TRBJ2-7; 13 bases line up with TRBD2. Losses at the gene ends were 8 bases for V and 3 bases for J; bases not matched to a gene: 7. This CDR3 spans 15 amino acids. The germline V gene has CDR1 SNHLY and CDR2 FYNNEI. CDR3 amino acids: CASVRGLAGLYEQYF. Written as DNA, the CDR3 is TGTGCCAGCGTAAGGGGACTAGCGGGGCTCTACGAGCAGTACTTC.

The chain carries TRBV20-1 and TRBJ2-1; D is unresolved. Germline V gives CDR1 DFQATT, CDR2 SNEGSKA (reference sequence). The CDR3 has 11 residues. The germline V and J ends were trimmed by 0 bases and 8 bases, with 5 bases remaining between them. CDR3 in DNA: TGCAGTGCTAGAGAGAGGTATGAGCAGTTCTTC. Amino acid sequence: CSARERYEQFF.

The V gene is TRBV28, the J gene TRBJ1-3; 8 nucleotides match TRBD1. Per germline, CDR1 MDHEN and CDR2 SYDVKM. The CDR3 contains 15 residues. V trimming: 8 bases; J trimming: 0 bases; junction bases outside the gene matches: 6. The CDR3 reads CASSVRGLSGNTIYF. Written as DNA, the CDR3 is TGTGCCAGCTCTGTCAGGGGGCTCTCTGGAAACACCATATATTTT. The full variable domain, with the rest looked up from reference TRBV28 and TRBJ1-3, is DVKVTQSSRYLVKRTGEKVFLECVQDMDHENMFWYRQDPGLGLRLIYFSYDVKMKEKGDIPEGYSVSREKKERFSLILESASTNQTSMYLCASSVRGLSGNTIYFGEGSWLTVV.

This chain links TRBV27 with TRBJ2-1, with D possibly TRBD1 on 5 matching bases. V lost 6 bases and J lost 6, with 15 bases in between. The germline V gene encodes CDR1 MNHEY and CDR2 SMNVEV (reference sequence). The CDR3 spans 14 residues. CDR3 sequence: CASRIGVGANEQFF. DNA for the CDR3: TGTGCCAGCAGGATAGGGGTAGGGGCCAATGAGCAGTTCTTC.

V gene TRBV7-2 combines with J gene TRBJ1-4; 8 nucleotides agree with TRBD1. This CDR3 has 14 residues. Germline assignment: CDR1 SGHTA and CDR2 FQGNSA. With 5 bases clipped from V and 8 bases from J, the junction kept 7 bases outside the gene matches. The CDR3 here is CASSPGQGWEKLFF. The CDR3, as DNA: TGTGCCAGCAGCCCCGGACAGGGTTGGGAAAAACTGTTTTTT.

The genes are TRBV5-1 and TRBJ2-5; no firm D call. V gave up 2 bases and J gave up 0 bases, with 8 bases separating them. The length of the CDR3 is 14 residues. Looked up from germline, CDR1 is SGHRS and CDR2 is YFSETQ. The DNA for the CDR3 is TGCGCCAGCAGCTTTTTAGTAAACCAAGAGACCCAGTACTTC. Its translation: CASSFLVNQETQYF.

The chain has TRBV27 and TRBJ2-3; 9 positions agree with TRBD2. J was trimmed by 0 bases and V by 4 bases; bases with no gene match: 14. Germline V gene data show CDR1 as MNHEY and CDR2 as SMNVEV (reference sequence). The CDR3 spans 19 residues. The chain's CDR3 is CASSSQIPLTSGSTDTQYF. Here the CDR3 DNA reads TGTGCCAGCAGTTCACAAATCCCACTGACTAGCGGTAGCACAGATACGCAGTATTTT.

CDR3 residues: CASSSPSGVTYEQYF. In DNA, the CDR3 is TGCGCCAGCAGTTCCCCCAGCGGGGTAACCTACGAGCAGTACTTC. The chain couples TRBV5-1 to TRBJ2-7; 7 bases line up with TRBD2. The germline gives CDR1 SGHRS, CDR2 YFSETQ. This CDR3 comprises 15 residues. The junction had 10 bases not matched to a gene; V was cut back by 5 bases and J by 2 bases.

The chain joins TRBV5-1 to TRBJ2-7; perhaps TRBD2 as D (5 bases). Trimming took 7 bases from V and 5 from J, leaving 19 bases between them. CDR1 SGHRS and CDR2 YFSETQ come from the germline V gene. The CDR3 covers 14 residues. The CDR3, as DNA: TGCGCCAGCGCTTATGGAGGTCTAGGCGACGAGCAGTACTTC. It codes for CASAYGGLGDEQYF.

On this clone: Distinct nucleotide sequences in the sample also encode this CDR3. The V and J genes are TRBV28 and TRBJ2-7; tentative D call: TRBD1 (6 bases). The germline V and J ends were trimmed by 6 bases and 3 bases, with 12 bases remaining between them. Germline V lookup: CDR1 MDHEN, CDR2 SYDVKM. This CDR3 has 13 amino acids. CDR3 in DNA: TGTGCCAGCAGGTCAGGACAGAACTACGAGCAGTACTTC. It translates to CASRSGQNYEQYF.

The rearrangement links TRBV15 to TRBJ1-5; tentative D call: TRBD1 (5 bases). The V end was cut by 9 bases, the J end by 3 bases, with 21 bases between. The V gene's germline CDR1 is LNHNV and CDR2 YYDKDF (reference sequence). The CDR3 has 16 residues. The chain's CDR3 is CATRGGGQGVNQPQHF. The CDR3 DNA is TGTGCCACGCGGGGGGGTGGGCAGGGTGTCAATCAGCCCCAGCATTTT. The complete variable domain, with remaining parts taken from reference TRBV15 and TRBJ1-5, reads DAMVIQNPRYQVTQFGKPVTLSCSQTLNHNVMYWYQQKSSQAPKLLFHYYDKDFNNEADTPDNFQSRRPNTSFCFLDIRSPGLGDTAMYLCATRGGGQGVNQPQHFGDGTRLSIL.

The V gene is TRBV18, the J gene TRBJ2-2; 8 bases agree with TRBD2. In germline, CDR1 is KGHSH, CDR2 LQKENI. V dropped 3 bases and J dropped 6; count of bases not matched to a gene: 6. This CDR3 is 15 amino acids long. CDR3 nucleotide sequence: TGTGCCAGCTCACCGAGGCGGGAGGACCCCGGGGAGCTGTTTTTT. It codes for CASSPRREDPGELFF.

V is TRBV18 and J is TRBJ2-5, with 9 bases aligning to TRBD1. The J segment lost 5 bases and the V segment lost 3 bases, leaving 10 bases of the junction unmatched. Germline CDR1 and CDR2: KGHSH and LQKENI. CDR3 size: 16 residues. CDR3 amino acids: CASSPTGQGPVETQYF. For the CDR3, the DNA is TGTGCCAGCTCACCTACGGGACAGGGCCCTGTGGAGACCCAGTACTTC.

This sequence joins TRBV28 and TRBJ1-3; perhaps TRBD1 as D (5 bases). The CDR3 has 15 amino acids. Germline-derived CDR1 and CDR2 are MDHEN and SYDVKM. The V end lost 3 bases, the J end lost 0 bases, and 9 bases lay between the germline ends. CDR3 protein: CASSLGGLSGNTIYF. The CDR3, as DNA: TGTGCCAGCAGTTTGGGGGGACTCTCTGGAAACACCATATATTTT.

J is TRBJ1-1 and V is TRBV18; D call uncertain. CDR1 KGHSH and CDR2 LQKENI come from the germline V gene. V shed 4 bases and J shed 2 bases, with 8 bases lying between them. The CDR3 runs 13 residues. For the CDR3, the DNA is TGTGCCAGCTCACAAGTAGTCAACACTGAAGCTTTCTTT. This gives the protein CASSQVVNTEAFF.

The rearrangement joins TRBV2 to TRBJ2-2, with a tentative D call TRBD2 (5 bases). Per germline, CDR1 SNHLY and CDR2 FYNNEI. The length of the CDR3 is 16 residues. Trimming cost V 2 bases and J 3 bases, with 13 bases left between them. CDR3 DNA sequence: TGTGCCAGCAGTGAACCGAGCGGAGGCCACACCGGGGAGCTGTTTTTT. Residues: CASSEPSGGHTGELFF.

This chain links TRBV6-1 with TRBJ2-7; unclear D gene. CDR3 size: 11 residues. The ends were cut back, 1 base at V and 6 bases at J, with 4 bases in the middle. The germline V gene has CDR1 MNHNS and CDR2 SASEGT. CDR3 sequence reads: CASSEGVEQYF. In DNA, the CDR3 is TGTGCCAGCAGTGAAGGCGTCGAGCAGTACTTC.